These 21 T cell receptor beta chains share one sample of origin, sequenced in a study of identical twins. TCRdb fed the 5' RACE reads into MiXCR, producing one record per CDR3 protein. The sample carries 400,000 to 650,000 distinct CDR3 sequences, roughly 21% recorded once. These data were likewise used in another study, on T cells expressing NK-cell markers.

Material: CD4+ T cells sorted from blood. The receptors shown here come from a woman aged 18-30 years in good health.

This clonotype was counted at least ten times. The gene calls are TRBV7-9 and TRBJ1-1; unclear D gene. The CDR3 has 13 residues. V was clipped by 3 bases and J by 2 bases, with 7 bases between them. Looked up from germline, CDR1 is SEHNR and CDR2 is FQNEAQ (reference sequence). The CDR3 nucleotides read TGTGCCAGCAGCTTGGGCTCCAACACTGAAGCTTTCTTT. Translation gives CASSLGSNTEAFF.

A few counts support this clonotype. DNA of the CDR3: TGTGCCAGCAGCTTGAACGTGGGCAATGGCTACACCTTC. This gives the protein CASSLNVGNGYTF. V and J are TRBV7-6 and TRBJ1-2, with D hard to call. From germline, CDR1 is SGHVS and CDR2 FNYEAQ. V lost 3 bases, J lost 6 bases, and 11 bases lay in between. The CDR3 consists of 13 residues.

This clonotype was detected a few times. The chain combines TRBV5-1 with TRBJ2-5, with a weak D call TRBD1 (6 bases). The CDR3 is 15 amino acids. V lost 6 bases and J lost 2, with 17 bases in between. Germline-derived CDR1 and CDR2 are SGHRS and YFSETQ. CDR3 DNA: TGCGCCAGCACGCGATCGGGGACAAAACAAGAGACCCAGTACTTC. The encoded protein is CASTRSGTKQETQYF.

This chain joins TRBV5-1 and TRBJ2-7, with D perhaps TRBD2 (6 bases). Germline values: CDR1 SGHRS, CDR2 YFSETQ. The CDR3 runs 15 residues. Trimming took 7 bases from V and 2 from J, leaving 19 bases between them. The CDR3 loop reads CASRRQVAETYEQYF. CDR3 DNA sequence: TGCGCCAGCCGGCGTCAGGTAGCGGAAACCTACGAGCAGTACTTC.

This clonotype was detected many times. Germline is not matched at one junction end, which may reflect a read error. The gene calls are TRBV5-1 and TRBJ1-1, with no clear D. This CDR3 region has 12 residues. The germline gives CDR1 SGHRS, CDR2 YFSETQ. The CDR3 coding sequence is TGTGCCAGCAGTTTACTTGGAACTGAAGCTTTCTTT. Protein: CASSLLGTEAFF.

The chain's CDR3 is CASSLGGTENTEAFF. In DNA form, the CDR3 reads TGCGCCAGCAGCTTAGGAGGGACCGAGAACACTGAAGCTTTCTTT. The J gene is TRBJ1-1, the V gene TRBV5-1, with a tentative D call TRBD1 (5 bases). The germline gives CDR1 SGHRS, CDR2 YFSETQ. Trimming removed 2 bases at V and 1 base at J, with 12 bases between. The CDR3 extends over 15 amino acids.

This chain links TRBV9 with TRBJ2-3; D is undetermined. Looked up from germline, CDR1 is SGDLS and CDR2 is YYNGEE. CDR3 length: 13 residues. Trimming shortened V by 0 bases and J by 7 bases, and 9 bases separated the two germline ends. The CDR3 sequence is CASSVVETNTQYF. The CDR3 DNA sequence: TGTGCCAGCAGCGTAGTGGAGACAAATACGCAGTATTTT.

This clonotype was observed a few times. The chain is built from TRBV20-1 and TRBJ2-1; 10 bases are shared with TRBD2. This CDR3 region has 16 residues. Trimming at V came to 0 bases and at J to 0 bases, leaving 2 bases not matched to a gene. Germline V CDR1 and CDR2: DFQATT, SNEGSKA (reference sequence). CDR3 coding DNA: TGCAGTGCTAGAGATTTAGCGGGGGGCTCCTACAATGAGCAGTTCTTC. This translates into CSARDLAGGSYNEQFF.

This clonotype was detected only a few times. This chain joins TRBV20-1 and TRBJ1-2; 8 bases are a match to TRBD1. The CDR3 runs 14 residues. CDR1 is DFQATT and CDR2 is SNEGSKA in the germline V gene (reference sequence). V was clipped by 3 bases and J by 8 bases; unmatched bases: 11. The CDR3 bases are TGCAGTGCTAGCCGCGGACAGGGTCCCTACGGCTACACCTTC. Protein: CSASRGQGPYGYTF.

The chain joins TRBV3-1 to TRBJ2-4, with D possibly matching TRBD2 (5 bases). Germline CDR1 is LGHDT and CDR2 is YNNKEL (reference sequence). V was trimmed by 1 base and J by 6 bases, leaving 10 bases between them. The CDR3 loop spans 14 amino acids. The CDR3 sequence: CASSQVTSGNIQYF. For the CDR3, the DNA is TGTGCCAGCAGCCAAGTCACTAGTGGAAACATTCAGTACTTC. The full variable domain, completed using reference TRBV3-1 and TRBJ2-4, is DTAVSQTPKYLVTQMGNDKSIKCEQNLGHDTMYWYKQDSKKFLKIMFSYNNKELIINETVPNRFSPKSPDKAHLNLHINSLELGDSAVYFCASSQVTSGNIQYFGAGTRLSVL.

The V call is TRBV9, the J call TRBJ2-2; 8 nucleotides align to TRBD2. The CDR3 sequence is 15 residues long. The germline V gene encodes CDR1 SGDLS and CDR2 YYNGEE. V lost 4 bases and J lost 3; bases outside the gene matches: 5. The CDR3 nucleotides are TGTGCCAGCAGCTTAGCGGGACCGCACACCGGGGAGCTGTTTTTT. Its translation is CASSLAGPHTGELFF.

This clonotype has a handful of counts. The chain couples TRBV7-2 to TRBJ2-7; TRBD1 matches 10 bases. The CDR3 is made up of 16 amino acids. Germline assignment: CDR1 SGHTA and CDR2 FQGNSA. The ends lost 5 bases at V and 3 bases at J; junction bases unmatched: 10. The CDR3 DNA reads as TGTGCCAGCAGCAAACGCTTTGGGACAGGGGTCTACGAGCAGTACTTC. It codes for CASSKRFGTGVYEQYF.

The V and J genes are TRBV7-3 and TRBJ2-5; D is possibly TRBD2 (5 bases). CDR3 length: 13 residues. Trimming cost V 3 bases and J 5 bases, with 10 bases left between them. The germline V gene encodes CDR1 SGHTA and CDR2 FQGTGA. CDR3 residues: CASSFVTGETQYF. The DNA of the CDR3 is TGTGCCAGCAGCTTCGTGACGGGGGAGACCCAGTACTTC.

The genes are TRBV4-3 and TRBJ2-6; 11 bases map to TRBD2. The V and J ends lost 0 bases and 3 bases, in that order; junction bases with no gene match: 7. CDR3 length: 19 residues. The germline V gene encodes CDR1 LGHNA and CDR2 YSLEER. The CDR3 spells CASSQDLLAGARGANVLTF. CDR3 DNA: TGCGCCAGCAGCCAAGATCTACTAGCGGGAGCCCGTGGGGCCAACGTCCTGACTTTC.

This clonotype turned up a few times. The V and J genes are TRBV9 and TRBJ2-2; 9 bases match TRBD1. The CDR3 has 15 amino acids. The V segment lost 3 bases and the J segment 5 bases; nucleotides outside the gene matches: 5. The V gene's germline CDR1 is SGDLS and CDR2 YYNGEE. The CDR3 sequence: CASSAGQGLTGELFF. The CDR3 nucleotides read TGTGCCAGCAGCGCGGGACAGGGTCTGACCGGGGAGCTGTTTTTT.

This chain joins TRBV2 and TRBJ1-1, with a possible D match to TRBD1 (5 bases). Per the germline V gene, CDR1 is SNHLY and CDR2 is FYNNEI. The ends were cut back, 8 bases at V and 3 bases at J, with 13 bases in the middle. The CDR3 has 13 amino acids. CDR3 sequence reads: CASGRLGDTEAFF. The CDR3 DNA is TGTGCCAGCGGCCGTCTGGGGGACACTGAAGCTTTCTTT.

The chain has TRBV6-2 or TRBV6-3 and TRBJ2-1; D call uncertain. V was clipped by 3 bases and J by 9 bases, with 9 bases between them. This CDR3 is built from 12 residues. From germline, CDR1 is MNHEY and CDR2 SVGEGT. Here the CDR3 DNA reads TGTGCCAGCAGTTATAGTCCCATTGAGCAGTTCTTC. This encodes CASSYSPIEQFF.

This clonotype was seen only a few times. This chain connects TRBV6-2 or TRBV6-3 to TRBJ2-1, with a possible D match to TRBD2 (5 bases). The CDR3 consists of 14 residues. Trimming left V 5 bases short and J 2 bases short, with 10 bases between. The germline V gene encodes CDR1 MNHEY and CDR2 SVGEGT. The CDR3 DNA reads TGTGCCAGCAGTAGAGGACTCACCTACAATGAGCAGTTCTTC. Amino acid sequence: CASSRGLTYNEQFF.

The chain is built from TRBV7-9 and TRBJ1-1; TRBD1 matches 8 bases. The V gene's germline CDR1 is SEHNR and CDR2 FQNEAQ (reference sequence). The CDR3 covers 13 residues. With V trimmed by 9 bases and J by 4 bases, 7 bases remained unmatched. The CDR3 sequence is CASSDRVGTEAFF. The CDR3 nucleotides read TGTGCCAGTTCGGACAGGGTGGGCACTGAAGCTTTCTTT.

As for this clonotype: At one of its ends the junction is not consistent with the germline gene, which may arise from a read error. The chain uses TRBV7-2 and TRBJ2-5; 14 bases align to TRBD2. Germline V lookup: CDR1 SGHTA, CDR2 FQGNSA. This CDR3 spans 15 amino acids. As DNA, the CDR3 is TGTGCCAGCAGCAACGGACTAGCGGGGGGTCGGACCCCGTACTTC. It translates to CASSNGLAGGRTPYF.

In this sample, this clonotype turned up many times. This sequence joins TRBV12-3 or TRBV12-4 and TRBJ1-3; no clear D. Deletions cut 8 bases from V and 3 bases from J, with 5 bases between. This CDR3 region has 11 residues. The DNA of the CDR3 is TGTGCCAGCTCACTTGGAAACACCATATATTTT. It codes for CASSLGNTIYF.